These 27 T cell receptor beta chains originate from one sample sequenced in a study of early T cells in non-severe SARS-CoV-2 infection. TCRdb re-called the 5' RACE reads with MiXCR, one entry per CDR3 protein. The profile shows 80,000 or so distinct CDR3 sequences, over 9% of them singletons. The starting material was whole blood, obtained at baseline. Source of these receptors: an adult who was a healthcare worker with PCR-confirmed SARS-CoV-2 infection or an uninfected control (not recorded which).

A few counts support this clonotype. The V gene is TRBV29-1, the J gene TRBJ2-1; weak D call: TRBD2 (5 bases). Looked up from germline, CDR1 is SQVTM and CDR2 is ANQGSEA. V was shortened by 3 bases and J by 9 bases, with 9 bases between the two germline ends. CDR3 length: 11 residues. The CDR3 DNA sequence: TGCAGCGTTGAGGGGAGTGTTGAGCAGTTCTTC. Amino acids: CSVEGSVEQFF.

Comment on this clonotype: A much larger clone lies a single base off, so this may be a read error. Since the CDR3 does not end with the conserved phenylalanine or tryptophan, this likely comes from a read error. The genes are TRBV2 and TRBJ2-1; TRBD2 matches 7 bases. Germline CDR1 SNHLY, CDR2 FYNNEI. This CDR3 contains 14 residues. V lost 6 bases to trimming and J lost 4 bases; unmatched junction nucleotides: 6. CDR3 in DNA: TGTGCCAGCAGCCTTAGTAGCGGGTACAATGAGCAGTTCATC. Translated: CASSLSSGYNEQFI.

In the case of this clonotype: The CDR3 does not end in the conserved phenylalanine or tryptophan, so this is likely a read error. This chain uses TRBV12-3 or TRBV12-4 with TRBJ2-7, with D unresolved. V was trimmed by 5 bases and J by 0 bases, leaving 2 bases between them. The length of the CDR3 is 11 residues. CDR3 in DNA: TGTGCCAGCAGTCCCTCCTACGAGCAGTACCTC. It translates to CASSPSYEQYL.

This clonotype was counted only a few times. The CDR3 spells CASSLSADQPQHF. The CDR3 coding sequence is TGTGCCAGCAGTTTGTCAGCGGATCAGCCCCAGCATTTT. The rearrangement links TRBV12-3 or TRBV12-4 to TRBJ1-5; D is ambiguous. The ends were cut back, 3 bases at V and 5 bases at J, with 8 bases in the middle. This CDR3 region has 13 residues.

In DNA form, the CDR3 reads TGCGCCAGCAGCTTGCTTCCAGGGAGCGAAAAACTGTTTTTT. The encoded protein is CASSLLPGSEKLFF. The chain combines TRBV5-1 with TRBJ1-4; possibly TRBD1 for D (5 bases). Trimming stripped 1 base from V and 8 bases from J, with 12 bases between. Germline V gene lookup returns CDR1 SGHRS and CDR2 YFSETQ. CDR3 length equals 14 residues.

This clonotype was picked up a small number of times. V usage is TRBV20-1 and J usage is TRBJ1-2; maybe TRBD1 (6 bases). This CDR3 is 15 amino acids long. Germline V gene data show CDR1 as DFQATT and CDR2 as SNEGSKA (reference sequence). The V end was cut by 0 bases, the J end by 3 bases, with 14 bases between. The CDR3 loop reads CSARDLPEGDYGYTF. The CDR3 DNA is TGCAGTGCTAGAGATCTGCCAGAGGGGGACTATGGCTACACCTTC.

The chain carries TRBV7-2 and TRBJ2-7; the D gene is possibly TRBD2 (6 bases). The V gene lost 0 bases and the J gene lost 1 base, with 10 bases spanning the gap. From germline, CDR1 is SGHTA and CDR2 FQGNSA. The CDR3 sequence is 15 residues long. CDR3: CASSLAGGGSYEQYF. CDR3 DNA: TGTGCCAGCAGCTTAGCGGGGGGAGGTTCCTACGAGCAGTACTTC. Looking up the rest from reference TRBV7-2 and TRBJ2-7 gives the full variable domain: GAGVSQSPSNKVTEKGKDVELRCDPISGHTALYWYRQSLGQGLEFLIYFQGNSAPDKSGLPSDRFSAERTGGSVSTLTIQRTQQEDSAVYLCASSLAGGGSYEQYFGPGTRLTVT.

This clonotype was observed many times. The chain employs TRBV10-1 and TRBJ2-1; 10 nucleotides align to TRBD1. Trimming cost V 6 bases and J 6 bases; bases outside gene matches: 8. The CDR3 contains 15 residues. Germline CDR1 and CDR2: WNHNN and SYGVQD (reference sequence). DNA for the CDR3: TGCGCCAGCAGCTCCGGGACAGGGGAGGTCAATGAGCAGTTCTTC. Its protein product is CASSSGTGEVNEQFF.

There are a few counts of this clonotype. The CDR3 spells CASSFDLTEAFF. CDR3 in DNA: TGTGCCAGCAGCTTTGATCTGACTGAAGCTTTCTTT. The V and J genes are TRBV5-4 and TRBJ1-1; unclear D gene. Germline V gives CDR1 SGHNT, CDR2 YYREEE (reference sequence). The CDR3 spans 12 residues. Trimming pared 2 bases from V and 5 bases from J, leaving 7 bases between.

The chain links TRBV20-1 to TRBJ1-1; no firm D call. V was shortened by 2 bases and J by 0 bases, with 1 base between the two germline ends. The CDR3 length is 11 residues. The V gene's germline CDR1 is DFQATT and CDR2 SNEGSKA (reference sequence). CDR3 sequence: CSARLNTEAFF. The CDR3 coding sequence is TGCAGTGCTAGACTGAACACTGAAGCTTTCTTT.

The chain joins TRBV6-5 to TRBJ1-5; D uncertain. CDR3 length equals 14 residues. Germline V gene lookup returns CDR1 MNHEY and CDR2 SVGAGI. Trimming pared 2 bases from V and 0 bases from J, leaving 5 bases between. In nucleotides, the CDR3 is TGTGCCAGCAGTTACCACAATAGCAATCAGCCCCAGCATTTT. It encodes CASSYHNSNQPQHF.

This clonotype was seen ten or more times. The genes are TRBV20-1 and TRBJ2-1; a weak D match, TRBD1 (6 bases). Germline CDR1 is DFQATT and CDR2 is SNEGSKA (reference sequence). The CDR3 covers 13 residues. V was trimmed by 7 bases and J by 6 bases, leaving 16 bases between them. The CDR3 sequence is CSGQGLVGNEQFF. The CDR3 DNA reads TGCAGTGGTCAGGGGTTGGTGGGCAATGAGCAGTTCTTC.

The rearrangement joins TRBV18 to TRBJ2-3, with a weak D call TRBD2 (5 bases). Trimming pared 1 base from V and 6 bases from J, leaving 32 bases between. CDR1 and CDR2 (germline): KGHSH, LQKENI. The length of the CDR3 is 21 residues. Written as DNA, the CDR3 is TGTGCCAGCTCACCACTCCGTGCCGGGGTTGTATCAAGTAGGGTCGCTGATACGCAGTATTTT. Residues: CASSPLRAGVVSSRVADTQYF.

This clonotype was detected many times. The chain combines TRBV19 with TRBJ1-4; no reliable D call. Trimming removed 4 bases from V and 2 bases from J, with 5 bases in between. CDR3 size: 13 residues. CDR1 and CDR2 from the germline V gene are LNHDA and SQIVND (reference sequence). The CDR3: CASSRGTNEKLFF. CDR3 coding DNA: TGTGCCAGTAGTAGAGGGACTAATGAAAAACTGTTTTTT.

CDR3 loop: CASSQVLFGLAGGPVQETQYF. In DNA, the CDR3 is TGTGCCAGCAGCCAAGTACTTTTTGGACTAGCGGGGGGGCCGGTCCAAGAGACCCAGTACTTC. The rearrangement links TRBV3-1 to TRBJ2-5; 15 nucleotides line up with TRBD2. From germline, CDR1 is LGHDT and CDR2 YNNKEL (reference sequence). CDR3 size: 21 residues. Unmatched junction bases numbered 13, after V lost 1 base and J lost 1 base.

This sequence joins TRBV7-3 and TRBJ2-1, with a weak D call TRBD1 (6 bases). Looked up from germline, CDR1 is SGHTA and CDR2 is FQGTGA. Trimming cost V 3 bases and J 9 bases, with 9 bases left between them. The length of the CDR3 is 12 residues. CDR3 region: CASSFRGGEQFF. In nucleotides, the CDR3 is TGTGCCAGCAGCTTCCGAGGGGGTGAGCAGTTCTTC.

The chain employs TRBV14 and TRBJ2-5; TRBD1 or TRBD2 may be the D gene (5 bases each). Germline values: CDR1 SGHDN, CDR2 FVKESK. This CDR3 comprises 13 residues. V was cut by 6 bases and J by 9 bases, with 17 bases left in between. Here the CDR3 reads CASRNGTSRAQYF. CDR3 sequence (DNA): TGTGCCAGCAGGAACGGGACCTCTCGGGCCCAGTACTTC.

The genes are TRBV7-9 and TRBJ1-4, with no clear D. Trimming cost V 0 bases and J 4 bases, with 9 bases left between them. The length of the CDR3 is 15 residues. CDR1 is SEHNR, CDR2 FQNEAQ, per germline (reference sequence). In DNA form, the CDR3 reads TGTGCCAGCAGCTTAGCCGGGAGTATTAATGAAAAACTGTTTTTT. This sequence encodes CASSLAGSINEKLFF.

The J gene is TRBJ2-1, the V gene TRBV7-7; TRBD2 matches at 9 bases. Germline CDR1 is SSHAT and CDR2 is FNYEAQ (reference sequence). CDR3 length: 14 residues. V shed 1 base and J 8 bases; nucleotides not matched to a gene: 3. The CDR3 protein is CASSLGLAGDEQFF. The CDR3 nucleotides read TGTGCCAGCAGCTTAGGGTTAGCGGGGGATGAGCAGTTCTTC.

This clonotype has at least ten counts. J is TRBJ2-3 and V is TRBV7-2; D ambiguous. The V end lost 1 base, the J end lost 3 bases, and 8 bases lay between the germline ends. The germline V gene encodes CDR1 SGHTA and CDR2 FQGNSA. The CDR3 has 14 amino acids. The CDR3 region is CASSLGVGTDTQYF. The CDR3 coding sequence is TGTGCCAGCAGCTTAGGCGTTGGGACAGATACGCAGTATTTT.

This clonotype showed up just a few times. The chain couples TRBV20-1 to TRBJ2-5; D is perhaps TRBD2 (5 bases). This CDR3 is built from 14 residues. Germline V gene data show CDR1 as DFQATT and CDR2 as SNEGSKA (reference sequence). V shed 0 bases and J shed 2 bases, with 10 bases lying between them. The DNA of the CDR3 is TGCAGTGCTAGAGATCCGAGAGGGCAAGAGACCCAGTACTTC. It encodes CSARDPRGQETQYF.

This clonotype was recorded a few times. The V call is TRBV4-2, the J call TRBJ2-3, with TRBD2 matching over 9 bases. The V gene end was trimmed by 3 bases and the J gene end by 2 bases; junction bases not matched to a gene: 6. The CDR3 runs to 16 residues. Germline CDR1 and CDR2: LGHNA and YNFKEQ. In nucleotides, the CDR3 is TGTGCCAGCAGCCAGTCGCGGGGGGGAATCACAGATACGCAGTATTTT. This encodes CASSQSRGGITDTQYF.

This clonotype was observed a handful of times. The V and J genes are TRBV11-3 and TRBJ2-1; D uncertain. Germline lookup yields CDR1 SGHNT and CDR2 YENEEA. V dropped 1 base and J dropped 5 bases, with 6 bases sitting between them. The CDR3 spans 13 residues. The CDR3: CASSLGENNEQFF. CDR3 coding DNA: TGTGCCAGCAGCTTAGGAGAGAACAATGAGCAGTTCTTC.

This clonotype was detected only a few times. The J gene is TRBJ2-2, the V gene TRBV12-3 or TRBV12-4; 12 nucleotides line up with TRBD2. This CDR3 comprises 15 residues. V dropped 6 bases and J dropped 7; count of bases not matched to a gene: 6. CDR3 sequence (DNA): TGTGCCAGCAGCCGTACTAGCGGGGGGAACGGGGAGCTGTTTTTT. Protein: CASSRTSGGNGELFF.

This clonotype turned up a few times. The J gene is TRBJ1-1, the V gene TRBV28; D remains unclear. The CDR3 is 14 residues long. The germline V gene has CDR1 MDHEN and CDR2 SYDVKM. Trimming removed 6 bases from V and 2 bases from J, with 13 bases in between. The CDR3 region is CASSVSRPNTEAFF. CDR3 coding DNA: TGTGCCAGCAGCGTATCCCGGCCTAACACTGAAGCTTTCTTT. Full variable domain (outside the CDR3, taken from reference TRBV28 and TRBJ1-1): DVKVTQSSRYLVKRTGEKVFLECVQDMDHENMFWYRQDPGLGLRLIYFSYDVKMKEKGDIPEGYSVSREKKERFSLILESASTNQTSMYLCASSVSRPNTEAFFGQGTRLTVV.

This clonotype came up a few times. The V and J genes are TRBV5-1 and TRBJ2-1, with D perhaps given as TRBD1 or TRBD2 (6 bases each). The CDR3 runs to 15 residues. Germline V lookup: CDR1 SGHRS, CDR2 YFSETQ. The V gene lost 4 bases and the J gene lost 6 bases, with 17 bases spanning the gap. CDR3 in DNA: TGCGCCAGCAGCCGGCTCCCGGGGGCCATCAATGAGCAGTTCTTC. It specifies CASSRLPGAINEQFF. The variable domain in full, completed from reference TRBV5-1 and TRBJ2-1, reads KAGVTQTPRYLIKTRGQQVTLSCSPISGHRSVSWYQQTPGQGLQFLFEYFSETQRNKGNFPGRFSGRQFSNSRSEMNVSTLELGDSALYLCASSRLPGAINEQFFGPGTRLTVL.

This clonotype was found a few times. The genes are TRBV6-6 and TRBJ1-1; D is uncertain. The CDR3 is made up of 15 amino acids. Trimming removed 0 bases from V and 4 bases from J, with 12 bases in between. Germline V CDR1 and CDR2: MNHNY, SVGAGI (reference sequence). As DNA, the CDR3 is TGTGCCAGCAGTTACTCTGTGATCATGAGCACTGAAGCTTTCTTT. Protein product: CASSYSVIMSTEAFF.